The 13 T cell receptor beta chains below were found in one sample sequenced in a study of cytomegalovirus exposure and HLA in healthy donors. A multiplex PCR was run with 60 Vbeta primers and 13 Jbeta primers. Profiled with immunoSEQ multiplex PCR; TCRdb holds only in-frame clones, not every one. The sample shows more than 100,000 clones, over 65% of them seen only once. Sequenced material: PBMCs. These receptors came from a man between 35 and 55 years old in good health and CMV-seronegative.

The table lists this clone with a few counts. The genes are TRBV7-2 and TRBJ1-2; possibly TRBD1 for D (5 bases). Germline values: CDR1 SGHTA, CDR2 FQGNSA. The V and J ends lost 5 bases and 8 bases respectively, with 15 bases between them. The CDR3 runs 13 residues. CDR3 sequence: CASSQTVTGGYTF. CDR3 DNA: TGTGCCAGCAGCCAGACAGTAACCGGGGGCTACACCTTC. Together with reference TRBV7-2 and TRBJ1-2, the CDR3 gives the full variable domain: GAGVSQSPSNKVTEKGKDVELRCDPISGHTALYWYRQSLGQGLEFLIYFQGNSAPDKSGLPSDRFSAERTGGSVSTLTIQRTQQEDSAVYLCASSQTVTGGYTFGSGTRLTVV.

Details on this clone: Relative to the germline gene, one junction end is altered; a read error may explain this. The chain is built from TRBV9 and TRBJ2-7; the match to TRBD1 covers 8 bases. Germline-derived CDR1 and CDR2 are SGDLS and YYNGEE. This CDR3 is 14 amino acids long. CDR3 region: CASSPQDRVYEQCF. CDR3 coding DNA: TGTGCCAGCAGCCCCCAGGACAGGGTCTACGAGCAGTGCTTC. The whole variable domain, filled in from reference TRBV9 and TRBJ2-7, reads DSGVTQTPKHLITATGQRVTLRCSPRSGDLSVYWYQQSLDQGLQFLIQYYNGEERAKGNILERFSAQQFPDLHSELNLSSLELGDSALYFCASSPQDRVYEQCFGPGTRLTVT.

The chain combines TRBV6-1 with TRBJ2-7; D is unclear. CDR3 size: 13 residues. Trimming left V 2 bases short and J 3 bases short, with 8 bases between. CDR1 MNHNS and CDR2 SASEGT come from the germline V gene. The CDR3 here is CASSEWADYEQYF. The CDR3 region has the DNA TGTGCCAGCAGTGAATGGGCAGACTACGAGCAGTACTTC.

The chain joins TRBV5-1 to TRBJ2-6, with a weak D call TRBD2 (5 bases). CDR3 size: 15 residues. V shed 1 base and J shed 4 bases, with 9 bases lying between them. CDR1 is SGHRS, CDR2 YFSETQ, per germline. For the CDR3, the DNA is TGCGCCAGCAGCTTGCCGGGATCCGGGGCCAACGTCCTGACTTTC. This encodes CASSLPGSGANVLTF. Full variable domain (remainder filled in from reference TRBV5-1 and TRBJ2-6): KAGVTQTPRYLIKTRGQQVTLSCSPISGHRSVSWYQQTPGQGLQFLFEYFSETQRNKGNFPGRFSGRQFSNSRSEMNVSTLELGDSALYLCASSLPGSGANVLTFGAGSRLTVL.

The V call is TRBV19, the J call TRBJ2-7; D is possibly TRBD1 (6 bases). CDR3 length equals 15 residues. Trimming left V 3 bases short and J 2 bases short, with 14 bases between. CDR1 and CDR2 (germline): LNHDA, SQIVND (reference sequence). The CDR3 region is CASSINRERTYEQYF. CDR3 nucleotides: TGTGCCAGTAGTATCAACAGGGAGAGAACCTACGAGCAGTACTTC.

This clone appeared a single time. The chain recombines TRBV4-1 with TRBJ1-5, with D maybe TRBD1 (5 bases). The ends were cut back, 1 base at V and 0 bases at J, with 13 bases in the middle. This CDR3 is built from 17 residues. Looked up from germline, CDR1 is MGHRA and CDR2 is YSYEKL. CDR3 coding DNA: TGCGCCAGCAGCCAAGGTGTGCCAGGGAATAGCAATCAGCCCCAGCATTTT. It specifies CASSQGVPGNSNQPQHF.

V gene TRBV6-5 combines with J gene TRBJ2-3; TRBD1 aligns across 7 bases. This CDR3 contains 15 residues. V trimming: 5 bases; J trimming: 2 bases; junction bases outside the gene matches: 7. Germline V gene sequence: CDR1 MNHEY, CDR2 SVGAGI. The CDR3 region is CASSVTDRATDTQYF. DNA of the CDR3: TGTGCCAGCAGTGTGACTGACAGGGCCACAGATACGCAGTATTTT.

The chain couples TRBV4-3 to TRBJ2-3, with TRBD2 as a possible D gene (6 bases). The CDR3 consists of 18 residues. The germline CDR1 and CDR2 sequences are LGHNA and YSLEER. The V end was cut by 1 base, the J end by 2 bases, with 19 bases between. The CDR3 DNA sequence: TGCGCCAGCAGCCAAGCCCCTCCCGGGGGAGCTTCCACAGATACGCAGTATTTT. Its protein is CASSQAPPGGASTDTQYF.

V is TRBV27 and J is TRBJ2-5; 12 nucleotides line up with TRBD2. The CDR3 is made up of 16 amino acids. Germline CDR1 MNHEY, CDR2 SMNVEV (reference sequence). V gave up 6 bases and J gave up 6 bases; unmatched junction bases: 11. CDR3 loop: CASSSSGLAGSQTQYF. DNA of the CDR3: TGTGCCAGCAGCTCTTCCGGACTAGCGGGGAGTCAGACCCAGTACTTC.

V is TRBV4-1 and J is TRBJ2-1; 10 bases line up with TRBD2. Germline assignment: CDR1 MGHRA and CDR2 YSYEKL. This CDR3 spans 16 amino acids. After removal of 3 bases from V and 4 bases from J, the junction contained 6 bases not matched to a gene. This chain's CDR3 is CASSQGTSVGYNEQFF. In DNA, the CDR3 is TGCGCCAGCAGCCAGGGGACTAGCGTGGGGTACAATGAGCAGTTCTTC.

This chain links TRBV23-1 with TRBJ2-7, with no clear D. TRBV23-1 is noted as an ORF with a role that remains uncertain. V lost 3 bases and J lost 3, with 18 bases in between. CDR3 size: 16 residues. For the CDR3, the DNA is TGCGCCAGCAGTCACCCGAGGCGTTGCCACCTCTACGAGCAGTACTTC. Its translation is CASSHPRRCHLYEQYF.

The V call is TRBV7-3, the J call TRBJ2-7; 9 bases match TRBD1. V lost 2 bases, J lost 4 bases, and 6 bases stayed unmatched. The CDR3 has 15 residues. Germline V gene lookup returns CDR1 SGHTA and CDR2 FQGTGA. The CDR3 DNA reads TGTGCCAGCAGCTTATATCTGGACAGGGGTTACGAGCAGTACTTC. Translated: CASSLYLDRGYEQYF.

The rearrangement joins TRBV5-1 to TRBJ1-3, with D possibly matching TRBD1 (6 bases). Trimming cost V 1 base and J 2 bases, with 7 bases left between them. The CDR3 has 14 residues. From germline, CDR1 is SGHRS and CDR2 YFSETQ. The CDR3 coding sequence is TGCGCCAGCAGCTTGACAGGGACTGGAAACACCATATATTTT. Its translation is CASSLTGTGNTIYF. The entire variable domain, with the rest obtained from reference TRBV5-1 and TRBJ1-3, is as follows: KAGVTQTPRYLIKTRGQQVTLSCSPISGHRSVSWYQQTPGQGLQFLFEYFSETQRNKGNFPGRFSGRQFSNSRSEMNVSTLELGDSALYLCASSLTGTGNTIYFGEGSWLTVV.